The next 8 T cell receptor beta chains were all read from a single sample in a study of Graves' ophthalmopathy and Graves' hyperthyroidism. Amplifying from RNA transcripts, the study obtained TCR beta CDR3 regions. After a first-round RT-PCR with HTBI primers, a second-round multiplex PCR was run. Using its own MiXCR run on the multiplex PCR reads, TCRdb lists one record per CDR3 protein. The data hold over 500,000 distinct CDR3 sequences, with about 24% observed a single time. The sequenced sample was peripheral blood. These receptors originate from a young woman with stable Graves' hyperthyroidism. Some clones in this sample may be carry-over from other donors' samples.

The gene calls are TRBV6-5 and TRBJ1-1; 9 nucleotides match TRBD1. The CDR3 has 15 amino acids. The V gene's germline CDR1 is MNHEY and CDR2 SVGAGI. V gave up 4 bases and J gave up 5 bases; unmatched junction bases: 8. The CDR3 DNA reads as TGTGCCAGCAGTTGGCATAGGGACAGGGAGACTGAAGCTTTCTTT. It yields the protein CASSWHRDRETEAFF.

This clonotype was detected ten times or more. This rearrangement joins TRBV12-3 or TRBV12-4 to TRBJ2-2; 13 bases match TRBD2. V lost 5 bases to trimming and J lost 4 bases; unmatched junction nucleotides: 7. The CDR3 loop spans 17 amino acids. The CDR3 DNA follows: TGTGCCAGCAGTCCGACAGGACTAGCGGGAGTCACCGGGGAGCTGTTTTTT. It yields the protein CASSPTGLAGVTGELFF.

The table lists this clonotype with many counts. The chain employs TRBV7-9 and TRBJ1-2; D remains ambiguous. Trimming stripped 0 bases from V and 0 bases from J, with 5 bases between. This CDR3 region has 14 residues. Germline lookup yields CDR1 SEHNR and CDR2 FQNEAQ (reference sequence). CDR3 in DNA: TGTGCCAGCAGCTTAGCGTTGGCTAACTATGGCTACACCTTC. Protein sequence: CASSLALANYGYTF.

This clonotype was counted ten times or more. The rearrangement joins TRBV4-1 to TRBJ1-2; D ambiguous. This CDR3 comprises 13 residues. Germline CDR1 reads MGHRA; CDR2 reads YSYEKL. Trimming stripped 1 base from V and 5 bases from J, with 8 bases between. In nucleotides, the CDR3 is TGCGCCAGCAGCCAAGGTATAGGTTATGGCTACACCTTC. Its translation: CASSQGIGYGYTF.

Comment on this clonotype: This CDR3 fails to terminate in the conserved phenylalanine or tryptophan, so it likely reflects a read error. J is TRBJ1-2 and V is TRBV6-1, with TRBD1 matching 7 bases. V lost 9 bases and J lost 4; bases outside the gene matches: 11. The CDR3 has 14 amino acids. CDR1 and CDR2 from the germline V gene are MNHNS and SASEGT. CDR3 bases: TGTGCCAGTAGACGCGGGGACAGCAGCTATGGCTACACCCTC. Its translation: CASRRGDSSYGYTL.

In this sample, this clonotype turned up a few times. The chain combines TRBV6-5 with TRBJ1-5; D is unresolved. Germline V gene data show CDR1 as MNHEY and CDR2 as SVGAGI. V shed 6 bases and J shed 7 bases, with 13 bases lying between them. The CDR3 loop spans 13 amino acids. The CDR3 reads CASRYRLGQPQHF. The CDR3 nucleotides read TGTGCCAGCAGGTATAGACTCGGCCAGCCCCAGCATTTT.

This clonotype was seen only a few times. J is TRBJ2-5 and V is TRBV20-1; a weak D match, TRBD2 (5 bases). The V end lost 7 bases, the J end lost 4 bases, and 13 bases lay between the germline ends. Looked up from germline, CDR1 is DFQATT and CDR2 is SNEGSKA (reference sequence). This CDR3 spans 12 amino acids. The CDR3 loop is CSVKGGRETQYF. CDR3 nucleotide sequence: TGCAGTGTCAAAGGTGGGAGAGAGACCCAGTACTTC.

Many counts were recorded for this clonotype. This chain links TRBV6-2 or TRBV6-3 with TRBJ1-1; D uncertain. V was pared by 7 bases and J by 2 bases, with 11 bases between. The CDR3 loop spans 13 amino acids. Germline loops: CDR1 MNHEY, CDR2 SVGEGT. CDR3 DNA: TGTGCCAGCAAAAGGACGGGAAACACTGAAGCTTTCTTT. Protein sequence: CASKRTGNTEAFF.